A single T cell receptor (beta chain) is shown here with its context. Its antigen is not known. The V end was cut by 3 bases, the J end by 2 bases, with 14 bases between. The CDR3 runs to 16 residues. Germline CDR1 reads LNHDA; CDR2 reads SQIVND (reference sequence). Assay: immunoSEQ multiplex PCR; the TCRdb copy retains only in-frame clones and omits some. The sample records around 39,000 clones, roughly 88% being singletons. This sample is part of a study of T cells in narcolepsy. Overall study context: Patients with NT1 or NT2 and healthy control donors were enrolled.

Notes on the study in general: Healthy controls reportedly lacked the autoreactive clonotypes serially found in patients' blood. In some patient and control memory CD4+ samples, autoreactive clones were absent.

The chain employs TRBV19 and TRBJ1-5; D might be TRBD1 (5 bases). This TCR came from a human donor with narcolepsy. Sequencing was done on a sample of CD45RA- memory CD4+ T cells from PBMCs. The chain's CDR3 is CASSIVRGGGNQPQHF. The DNA of the CDR3 is TGTGCCAGTAGTATTGTGCGGGGGGGAGGCAATCAGCCCCAGCATTTT.